This T cell receptor (beta chain) derives from a study of cytomegalovirus exposure and HLA in healthy donors. Study-level information: Early released data comprised around 85 million unique TCRs from HLA-typed donors. Study results and limitations: V- and J-gene trimming of TCR beta was linked (in a later analysis) to a missense DCLRE1C variant. Cytomegalovirus status was reportedly diagnosed by the classifier with high specificity and sensitivity. Indistinguishable V segments, including TRBV6-2 and TRBV6-3, were excluded.

To note about this clone: The antigen is not known.

Germline CDR1 is SGHNT and CDR2 is YENEEA. The CDR3 sequence is 14 residues long. After removal of 5 bases from V and 4 bases from J, the junction contained 6 bases not matched to a gene. The primer mix had 60 Vbeta and 13 Jbeta primers. Assay: immunoSEQ multiplex PCR; the TCRdb copy retains only in-frame clones and omits some. This table holds around 100,000 clones, approximately 76% found once. The rearrangement uses TRBV11-3 and TRBJ2-7; 9 nucleotides align to TRBD2. This TCR was recovered from a woman aged 18-29 years in good health and CMV-seropositive. The specimen sequenced was PBMCs. CDR3 sequence (DNA): TGTGCCAGCAGCCTTCAGACTAGCGGATACGAGCAGTACTTC. Its translation: CASSLQTSGYEQYF.